The source of this T cell receptor beta chain is a study of blood T cell repertoires in COVID-19. The overall study: Material from acute and convalescent COVID-19 was sourced from the United States, Italy and Spain.

Authors' analysis steps: Nucleated cell counts were estimated from reference gene primer amplification. The protocol was immunoSEQ multiplex PCR, while the TCRdb copy is restricted to in-frame clones and leaves out a portion. That table gives V, J and clone size, and the DNA gave D and trimming. This table holds under 55,000 clones, roughly 90% found once. The germline V gene has CDR1 GTSNPN and CDR2 SVGIG (reference sequence). CDR3 size: 14 residues. The V end was cut by 1 base, the J end by 8 bases, with 14 bases between. The chain uses TRBV30 and TRBJ1-4, with a tentative D call TRBD1 (5 bases). Sequenced material: peripheral blood. The TCR sequence derives from a human donor in a cohort sampled during active COVID-19. This CDR3 is CAWSDRQGGEKLFF. In DNA form, the CDR3 reads TGTGCCTGGAGTGATAGGCAGGGAGGGGAAAAACTGTTTTTT.